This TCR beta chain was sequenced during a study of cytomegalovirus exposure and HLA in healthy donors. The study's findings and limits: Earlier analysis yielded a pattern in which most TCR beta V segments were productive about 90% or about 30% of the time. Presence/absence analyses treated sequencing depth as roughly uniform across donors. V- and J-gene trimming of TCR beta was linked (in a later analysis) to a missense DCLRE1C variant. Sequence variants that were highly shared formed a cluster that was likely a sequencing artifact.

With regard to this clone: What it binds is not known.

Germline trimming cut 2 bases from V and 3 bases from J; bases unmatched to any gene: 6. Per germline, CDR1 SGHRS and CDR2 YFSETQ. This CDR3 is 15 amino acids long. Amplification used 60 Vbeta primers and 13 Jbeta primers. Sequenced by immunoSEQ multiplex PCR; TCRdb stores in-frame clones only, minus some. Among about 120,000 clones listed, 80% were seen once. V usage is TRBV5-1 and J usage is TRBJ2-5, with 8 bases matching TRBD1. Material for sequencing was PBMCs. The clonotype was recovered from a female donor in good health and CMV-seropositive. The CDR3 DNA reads TGCGCCAGCAGCTTATCAGGGGGCTCGGAAGAGACCCAGTACTTC. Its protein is CASSLSGGSEETQYF.